These 5 T cell receptor beta chains were sequenced from one sample in a study of OX40 agonist ivuxolimab in advanced cancers. Receptor amplification or capture employed the immunoSEQ multiplex PCR assay. TCRdb mirrors the immuneACCESS table, restricted to in-frame sequences. Some clones are absent from its copies; in checked studies, under half trace to an unresolved V gene, and the reason for the others is unknown. Within this sample are 50,000 to 65,000 clones, with about 88% of them counted one time only. Around 0.8% of the sample is held by the ten biggest clonotypes. The sample in question was CD4+ or CD8+ T cells sorted from blood, obtained in a trial of the OX40 agonist ivuxolimab. Receptor source: an adult with an advanced solid tumor such as melanoma, head and neck, liver or kidney cancer.

The chain recombines TRBV9 with TRBJ2-5; 12 nucleotides match TRBD1. Germline V gives CDR1 SGDLS, CDR2 YYNGEE. The junction had 5 bases not matched to a gene; V was cut back by 0 bases and J by 5 bases. The CDR3 consists of 16 residues. The CDR3 coding sequence is TGTGCCAGCAGCGTAGTAGGGACAGGGGGCTGGGAGACCCAGTACTTC. This codes for CASSVVGTGGWETQYF.

The J gene is TRBJ2-1, the V gene TRBV27; D possibly corresponds to TRBD1 (7 bases). This CDR3 is built from 16 residues. The germline gives CDR1 MNHEY, CDR2 SMNVEV (reference sequence). Trimming stripped 8 bases from V and 4 bases from J, with 21 bases between. CDR3 DNA: TGTGCCAGCTTAAGCCTCCGCGGGACAGAATACAATGAGCAGTTCTTC. It codes for CASLSLRGTEYNEQFF.

This rearrangement joins TRBV4-1 to TRBJ2-5, with 7 bases identical to TRBD2. Per germline, CDR1 MGHRA and CDR2 YSYEKL. The V and J ends lost 3 bases and 4 bases, in that order; junction bases with no gene match: 8. The CDR3 spans 15 residues. CDR3 amino acids: CASSQGEGGRETQYF. The DNA for the CDR3 is TGCGCCAGCAGCCAGGGGGAGGGTGGAAGAGAGACCCAGTACTTC.

The chain carries TRBV5-6 and TRBJ2-3; 11 nucleotides align to TRBD2. J gave up 5 bases and V 3 bases, and 5 bases lay outside the gene matches. Germline CDR1 SGHDT, CDR2 YYEEEE. This CDR3 is 15 amino acids long. As DNA, the CDR3 is TGTGCCAGCAGCTCTCTAGCGGGAGGATTAGATACGCAGTATTTT. This encodes CASSSLAGGLDTQYF.

The chain couples TRBV5-1 to TRBJ2-7; the D gene is possibly TRBD2 (6 bases). Germline CDR1 reads SGHRS; CDR2 reads YFSETQ. Between the trimmed V and J ends, which lost 6 bases and 2 bases, there was a span of 15 bases. The CDR3 totals 14 residues. The CDR3 is CASKGGVGPYEQYF. The CDR3 DNA sequence: TGCGCCAGCAAGGGCGGGGTCGGTCCCTACGAGCAGTACTTC.